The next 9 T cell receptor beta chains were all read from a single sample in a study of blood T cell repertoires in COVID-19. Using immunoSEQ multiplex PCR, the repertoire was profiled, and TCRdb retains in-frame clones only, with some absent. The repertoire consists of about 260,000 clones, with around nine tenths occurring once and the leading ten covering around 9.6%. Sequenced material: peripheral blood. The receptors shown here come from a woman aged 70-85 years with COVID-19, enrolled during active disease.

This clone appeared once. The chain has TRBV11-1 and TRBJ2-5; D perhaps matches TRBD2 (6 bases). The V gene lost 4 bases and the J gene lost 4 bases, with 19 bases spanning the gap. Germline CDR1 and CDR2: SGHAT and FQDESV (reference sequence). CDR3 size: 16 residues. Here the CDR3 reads CASSSRIRDSRETQYF. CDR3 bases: TGTGCCAGCAGCTCCCGGATCCGGGACTCTCGAGAGACCCAGTACTTC. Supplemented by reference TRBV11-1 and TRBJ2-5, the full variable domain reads EAEVAQSPRYKITEKSQAVAFWCDPISGHATLYWYRQILGQGPELLVQFQDESVVDDSQLPKDRFSAERLKGVDSTLKIQPAELGDSAMYLCASSSRIRDSRETQYFGPGTRLLVL.

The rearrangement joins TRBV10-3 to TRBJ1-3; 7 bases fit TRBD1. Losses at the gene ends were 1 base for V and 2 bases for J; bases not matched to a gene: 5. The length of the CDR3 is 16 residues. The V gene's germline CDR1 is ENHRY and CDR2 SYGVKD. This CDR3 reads CAISEFTGVAGNTIYF. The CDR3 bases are TGTGCCATCAGTGAGTTTACAGGGGTGGCTGGAAACACCATATATTTT.

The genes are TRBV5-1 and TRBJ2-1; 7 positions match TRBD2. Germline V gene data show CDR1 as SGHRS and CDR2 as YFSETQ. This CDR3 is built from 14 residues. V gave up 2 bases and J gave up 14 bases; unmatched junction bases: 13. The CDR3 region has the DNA TGCGCCAGCAGCTTTTCGCCGGGGGGAGGCGGAAAGTTCTTC. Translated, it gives CASSFSPGGGGKFF.

CDR3 protein: CATSVERGTTEAFF. The CDR3 nucleotides read TGTGCCACCAGCGTAGAGAGAGGCACAACTGAAGCTTTCTTT. The V call is TRBV15, the J call TRBJ1-1; D not resolved. Germline assignment: CDR1 LNHNV and CDR2 YYDKDF (reference sequence). V lost 5 bases and J lost 5, with 15 bases in between. There are 14 residues in the CDR3.

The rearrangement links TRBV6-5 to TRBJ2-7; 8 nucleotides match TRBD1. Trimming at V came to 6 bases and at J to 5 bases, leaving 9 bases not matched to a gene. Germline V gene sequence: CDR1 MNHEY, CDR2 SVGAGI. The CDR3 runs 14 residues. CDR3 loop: CASSLDRVVNEQYF. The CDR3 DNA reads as TGTGCCAGCAGCTTGGACAGGGTTGTGAACGAGCAGTACTTC.

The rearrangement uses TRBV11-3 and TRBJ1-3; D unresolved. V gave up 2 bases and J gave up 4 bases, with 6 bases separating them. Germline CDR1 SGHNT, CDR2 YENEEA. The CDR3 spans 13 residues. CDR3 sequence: CASSLTTGNTIYF. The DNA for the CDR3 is TGTGCCAGCAGCTTAACGACAGGAAACACCATATATTTT.

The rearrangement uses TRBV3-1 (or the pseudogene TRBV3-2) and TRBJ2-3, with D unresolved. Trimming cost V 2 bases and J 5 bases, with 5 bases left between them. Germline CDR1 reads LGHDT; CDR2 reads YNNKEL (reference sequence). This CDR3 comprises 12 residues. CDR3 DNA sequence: TGTGCCAGCAGCCAATTAAAAGATACGCAGTATTTT. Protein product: CASSQLKDTQYF.

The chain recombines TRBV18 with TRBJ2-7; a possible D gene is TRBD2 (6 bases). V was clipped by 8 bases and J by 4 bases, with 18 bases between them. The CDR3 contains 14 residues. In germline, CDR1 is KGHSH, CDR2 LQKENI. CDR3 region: CASASTSSGYEQYF. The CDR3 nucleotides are TGTGCCAGCGCATCGACTAGTTCGGGATACGAGCAGTACTTC.

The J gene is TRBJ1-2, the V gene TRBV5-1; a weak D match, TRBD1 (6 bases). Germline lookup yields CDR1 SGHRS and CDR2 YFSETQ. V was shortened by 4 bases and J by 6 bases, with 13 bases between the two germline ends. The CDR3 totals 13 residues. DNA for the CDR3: TGCGCCAGCAGCCCAGGGGCGGCGCATGGCTACACCTTC. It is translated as CASSPGAAHGYTF.